This T cell receptor (beta chain) came from a study of shared clonotypes between healthy human individuals. Germline-derived CDR1 and CDR2 are SGHAT and FQNNGV. The CDR3 totals 15 residues. V lost 5 bases and J 2 bases, leaving 16 bases between the germline ends. This clone was observed once. Measured with immunoSEQ multiplex PCR; TCRdb has only the in-frame clones, and not every one. This table has roughly 720,000 clones, less than 95% appearing once. This chain joins TRBV11-2 and TRBJ2-7; D may be TRBD2 (6 bases). The sample consisted of memory CD8+ T cells from PBMCs. The subset here: CD45RO+ cells pooled with CCR7-negative TemRA cells. The TCR sequence derives from a man aged 18 to 29 in good health. Some clones in this sample may be carry-over from other donors' samples. The CDR3 coding sequence is TGTGCCAGCAGCGACAGACTAGAGACCCCCTACGAGCAGTACTTC. Amino acid sequence: CASSDRLETPYEQYF.